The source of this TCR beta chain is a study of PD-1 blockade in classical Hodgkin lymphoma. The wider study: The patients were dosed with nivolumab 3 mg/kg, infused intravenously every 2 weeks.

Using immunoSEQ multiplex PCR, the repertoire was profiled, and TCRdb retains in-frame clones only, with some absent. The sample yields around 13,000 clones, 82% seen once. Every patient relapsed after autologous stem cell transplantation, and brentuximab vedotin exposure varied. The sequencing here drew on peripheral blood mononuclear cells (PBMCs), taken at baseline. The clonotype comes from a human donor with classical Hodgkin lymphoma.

The CDR3 DNA sequence: TGTGCCAGCAGCGTGGACAGTTACTACGAGCAGTACTTC. It is translated as CASSVDSYYEQYF. V is TRBV9 and J is TRBJ2-5; D might be TRBD1 (6 bases). The last part of the DNA fits TRBJ2-7 better; the J call may be wrong. The CDR3 length is 13 residues. The germline V gene has CDR1 SGDLS and CDR2 YYNGEE.